These 28 T cell receptor beta chains share one sample of origin, sequenced in a study of T cells in localized non-small cell lung cancer. Method: immunoSEQ multiplex PCR; TCRdb's copy keeps in-frame clones and lacks some. Of 25,000 to 35,000 clones in the sample, 88% were seen once. The sample in question was peripheral blood mononuclear cells, obtained before any cancer treatment. These TCRs come from a woman aged 35-70 years with stage III lung adenocarcinoma.

This clone was found once. J is TRBJ1-3 and V is TRBV9; D is undetermined. V lost 4 bases to trimming and J lost 1 base, with 0 bases between them. Germline V gene data show CDR1 as SGDLS and CDR2 as YYNGEE. CDR3 length: 11 amino acids. This CDR3 reads CASSSGNTIYF. The CDR3 DNA sequence: TGTGCCAGCAGCTCTGGAAACACCATATATTTT.

CDR3 loop: CASSTWTSAGGTDTQYF. For the CDR3, the DNA is TGTGCCAGCAGCACCTGGACTAGCGCCGGTGGCACAGATACGCAGTATTTT. The chain recombines TRBV9 with TRBJ2-3; 9 bases match TRBD2. V gave up 4 bases and J gave up 1 base; unmatched junction bases: 10. Germline V gene data show CDR1 as SGDLS and CDR2 as YYNGEE. This CDR3 is built from 17 residues. The complete variable domain, with remaining parts taken from reference TRBV9 and TRBJ2-3, reads DSGVTQTPKHLITATGQRVTLRCSPRSGDLSVYWYQQSLDQGLQFLIQYYNGEERAKGNILERFSAQQFPDLHSELNLSSLELGDSALYFCASSTWTSAGGTDTQYFGPGTRLTVL.

This rearrangement joins TRBV1 to TRBJ2-7; the DNA was not used to check the table's D call, TRBD1. TRBV1 is flagged as a pseudogene. CDR3 length: 17 residues. CDR3 nucleotides: TGCACCAGCAGCCAAGCAGCCCGCGGGACAGGGGTGTACGAGCAGTACTTC. Its protein product is CTSSQAARGTGVYEQYF.

The rearrangement uses TRBV2 and TRBJ2-7; no definite D call. Per germline, CDR1 SNHLY and CDR2 FYNNEI. V shed 6 bases and J shed 3 bases, with 9 bases lying between them. This CDR3 spans 12 amino acids. The DNA for the CDR3 is TGTGCCAGCAGAAGGGATAACTACGAGCAGTACTTC. Encoded protein: CASRRDNYEQYF.

The chain couples TRBV7-2 to TRBJ1-2; a weak D match, TRBD1 (6 bases). There are 13 residues in the CDR3. The germline V gene has CDR1 SGHTA and CDR2 FQGNSA. The V end was cut by 7 bases, the J end by 4 bases, with 13 bases between. CDR3 DNA sequence: TGTGCCAGCATGGAGGGGGGGTCCTATGGCTACACCTTC. This codes for CASMEGGSYGYTF.

The gene calls are TRBV11-2 and TRBJ1-6; a possible D gene is TRBD1 (5 bases). V dropped 1 base and J dropped 5 bases, with 9 bases sitting between them. Germline lookup yields CDR1 SGHAT and CDR2 FQNNGV. This CDR3 region has 15 residues. CDR3 DNA: TGTGCCAGCAGCTTAGGGGACCTAAATAATTCACCCCTCCACTTT. It specifies CASSLGDLNNSPLHF. Variable domain in full (rest from reference TRBV11-2 and TRBJ1-6): EAGVAQSPRYKIIEKRQSVAFWCNPISGHATLYWYQQILGQGPKLLIQFQNNGVVDDSQLPKDRFSAERLKGVDSTLKIQPAKLEDSAVYLCASSLGDLNNSPLHFGNGTRLTVT.

The chain carries TRBV5-1 and TRBJ2-1; 11 bases map to TRBD1. V gave up 2 bases and J gave up 5 bases; unmatched junction bases: 6. CDR3 length equals 16 residues. CDR1 and CDR2 (germline): SGHRS, YFSETQ. The CDR3 DNA follows: TGCGCCAGCAGCTTTTCGGGGACAGGGGGGAACAATGAGCAGTTCTTC. Its translation is CASSFSGTGGNNEQFF.

V usage is TRBV4-3 and J usage is TRBJ2-5, with D perhaps TRBD1 (5 bases). Germline V gene sequence: CDR1 LGHNA, CDR2 YSLEER. CDR3 size: 15 residues. V gave up 1 base and J gave up 2 bases, with 11 bases separating them. The CDR3 sequence is CASSQVWGRQETQYF. The CDR3 DNA sequence: TGCGCCAGCAGCCAAGTATGGGGCAGACAAGAGACCCAGTACTTC.

The rearrangement joins TRBV10-3 to TRBJ1-2; possible D gene TRBD1, 6 bases. Germline lookup yields CDR1 ENHRY and CDR2 SYGVKD. V lost 0 bases, J lost 7 bases, and 12 bases lay in between. The CDR3 is made up of 14 amino acids. Written as DNA, the CDR3 is TGTGCCATCAGTGAGTCGTATGGGGACATTGGCTACACCTTC. The encoded protein is CAISESYGDIGYTF.

The count of this clone is one. V gene TRBV10-3 combines with J gene TRBJ2-2; 9 bases are shared with TRBD1. The CDR3 runs 18 residues. V lost 2 bases and J lost 3; bases outside the gene matches: 10. Germline V gene data show CDR1 as ENHRY and CDR2 as SYGVKD. CDR3 DNA: TGTGCCATCAGTGAGCGTGGTAACAGGGGGCGCGACACCGGGGAGCTGTTTTTT. Residues: CAISERGNRGRDTGELFF.

The chain combines TRBV6-5 with TRBJ2-7; 8 bases fit TRBD2. Germline V gene lookup returns CDR1 MNHEY and CDR2 SVGAGI. The length of the CDR3 is 15 residues. The trim removed 4 bases at V and 0 bases at J, leaving 5 bases unmatched. This CDR3 reads CASSLVGGASYEQYF. The CDR3 DNA reads TGTGCCAGCAGTTTGGTCGGGGGGGCCTCCTACGAGCAGTACTTC.

The chain has TRBV19 and TRBJ1-1, with D perhaps matching TRBD1 (6 bases). V lost 7 bases, J lost 4 bases, and 13 bases lay in between. The CDR3 extends over 13 amino acids. Looked up from germline, CDR1 is LNHDA and CDR2 is SQIVND (reference sequence). In DNA form, the CDR3 reads TGTGCCAGTATGGCCAGGGGCCCCACTGAAGCTTTCTTT. It specifies CASMARGPTEAFF.

This clone was counted a few times. The chain uses TRBV4-2 and TRBJ2-7; 9 bases map to TRBD2. Per the germline V gene, CDR1 is LGHNA and CDR2 is YNFKEQ. J gave up 5 bases and V 2 bases, and 7 bases lay outside the gene matches. The CDR3 covers 15 residues. The CDR3 coding sequence is TGTGCCAGCAGCCAACCGGCGGGAGGGATCCACGAGCAGTACTTC. Encoded protein: CASSQPAGGIHEQYF.

The count of this clone is one. This rearrangement joins TRBV9 to TRBJ2-1, with unresolved D. The V gene's germline CDR1 is SGDLS and CDR2 YYNGEE. This CDR3 comprises 14 residues. Between the trimmed V and J ends, which lost 2 bases and 3 bases, there was a span of 9 bases. The chain's CDR3 is CASSVGIGYNEQFF. The CDR3 region has the DNA TGTGCCAGCAGCGTTGGGATCGGCTACAATGAGCAGTTCTTC.

The CDR3 loop reads CASSSSGLNNEQFF. CDR3 coding DNA: TGTGCCAGCAGCTCTTCGGGCCTTAACAATGAGCAGTTCTTC. The chain is built from TRBV7-3 and TRBJ2-1; D gene unclear. Germline CDR1 and CDR2: SGHTA and FQGTGA. Trimming removed 4 bases from V and 5 bases from J, with 12 bases in between. This CDR3 is built from 14 residues. Full variable domain (rest looked up from reference TRBV7-3 and TRBJ2-1): GAGVSQTPSNKVTEKGKYVELRCDPISGHTALYWYRQSLGQGPEFLIYFQGTGAADDSGLPNDRFFAVRPEGSVSTLKIQRTERGDSAVYLCASSSSGLNNEQFFGPGTRLTVL.

CDR3 residues: CASSFRDTSYSNQPQHF. The CDR3 DNA is TGTGCCAGCAGTTTCCGGGACACCTCTTATAGCAATCAGCCCCAGCATTTT. The chain links TRBV28 to TRBJ1-5, with D possibly being TRBD1 (6 bases). Germline V gives CDR1 MDHEN, CDR2 SYDVKM. The CDR3 has 17 amino acids. The V and J ends lost 3 bases and 0 bases respectively, with 15 bases between them.

The chain combines TRBV30 with TRBJ2-1; D not resolved. The CDR3 totals 11 residues. CDR1 is GTSNPN, CDR2 SVGIG, per germline (reference sequence). The V end lost 0 bases, the J end lost 8 bases, and 5 bases lay between the germline ends. CDR3 amino acids: CAWSVIDEQFF. As DNA, the CDR3 is TGTGCCTGGAGTGTAATTGATGAGCAGTTCTTC.

The chain joins TRBV6-1 to TRBJ2-7; 7 bases are a match to TRBD2. V lost 6 bases, J lost 4 bases, and 6 bases stayed unmatched. This CDR3 has 13 residues. The germline V gene encodes CDR1 MNHNS and CDR2 SASEGT. The CDR3 nucleotides are TGTGCCAGCAGAGGGACTAACGTTTACGAGCAGTACTTC. It yields the protein CASRGTNVYEQYF.

J is TRBJ2-7 and V is TRBV5-4; possibly TRBD1 or TRBD2 for D (6 bases each). V dropped 1 base and J dropped 6 bases, with 17 bases sitting between them. CDR1 SGHNT and CDR2 YYREEE come from the germline V gene (reference sequence). The CDR3 runs to 15 residues. CDR3 in amino acids: CASSLTGSGAGEQYF. CDR3 bases: TGTGCCAGCAGCTTGACCGGTTCGGGGGCTGGCGAGCAGTACTTC. The full variable domain, rest sourced from reference TRBV5-4 and TRBJ2-7, is ETGVTQSPTHLIKTRGQQVTLRCSSQSGHNTVSWYQQALGQGPQFIFQYYREEENGRGNFPPRFSGLQFPNYSSELNVNALELDDSALYLCASSLTGSGAGEQYFGPGTRLTVT.

The table lists this clone with a count of one. This rearrangement joins TRBV4-2 to TRBJ2-3; 12 bases match TRBD2. The CDR3 extends over 15 amino acids. The germline CDR1 and CDR2 sequences are LGHNA and YNFKEQ. Trimming took 2 bases from V and 3 from J; bases not matched to a gene: 0. CDR3 residues: CASSQTSGGTDTQYF. The CDR3 region has the DNA TGTGCCAGCAGCCAAACTAGCGGGGGGACAGATACGCAGTATTTT.

The chain employs TRBV29-1 and TRBJ1-1; D is perhaps TRBD1 (5 bases). Trimming removed 3 bases at V and 7 bases at J, with 18 bases between. CDR1 and CDR2 (germline): SQVTM, ANQGSEA. The CDR3 runs to 14 residues. For the CDR3, the DNA is TGCAGCGTTGAGGGGGTTCTTGGGGCCGGTGAAGCTTTCTTT. Encoded protein: CSVEGVLGAGEAFF.

The genes are TRBV12-5 and TRBJ1-3, with a possible D match to TRBD1 (5 bases). The CDR3 has 17 amino acids. Germline loops: CDR1 LGHNT, CDR2 FRNRAP. V lost 0 bases, J lost 0 bases, and 12 bases lay in between. CDR3: CASGLVRGRGSGNTIYF. DNA of the CDR3: TGTGCTAGTGGTTTGGTACGGGGAAGGGGCTCTGGAAACACCATATATTTT. The whole variable domain, remainder taken from reference TRBV12-5 and TRBJ1-3, is DARVTQTPRHKVTEMGQEVTMRCQPILGHNTVFWYRQTMMQGLELLAYFRNRAPLDDSGMPKDRFSAEMPDATLATLKIQPSEPRDSAVYFCASGLVRGRGSGNTIYFGEGSWLTVV.

The CDR3 nucleotides are TGTGCCAGCTCACCACCGGACGTCAAACTGTTTTTT. Its translation: CASSPPDVKLFF. This chain links TRBV18 with TRBJ1-4; D uncertain. V dropped 0 bases and J dropped 11 bases, with 7 bases sitting between them. Per the germline V gene, CDR1 is KGHSH and CDR2 is LQKENI. This CDR3 contains 12 residues.

The sample holds one count of this clone. The CDR3, as DNA: TGTGCCAGCAGCGTCTACGGTCACGACGAGCAGTACTTC. Residues: CASSVYGHDEQYF. The chain joins TRBV9 to TRBJ2-7; no firm D call. The V gene lost 2 bases and the J gene lost 5 bases, with 11 bases spanning the gap. CDR3 size: 13 residues. Germline assignment: CDR1 SGDLS and CDR2 YYNGEE.

V and J are TRBV11-2 and TRBJ1-1, with D perhaps matching TRBD1 (5 bases). Trimming removed 4 bases from V and 0 bases from J, with 15 bases in between. The CDR3 has 16 amino acids. Germline CDR1 and CDR2: SGHAT and FQNNGV. The chain's CDR3 is CASSSIKDILNTEAFF. The CDR3 DNA reads as TGTGCCAGCAGCTCGATCAAGGACATTTTGAACACTGAAGCTTTCTTT. The full variable domain, completed using reference TRBV11-2 and TRBJ1-1, is EAGVAQSPRYKIIEKRQSVAFWCNPISGHATLYWYQQILGQGPKLLIQFQNNGVVDDSQLPKDRFSAERLKGVDSTLKIQPAKLEDSAVYLCASSSIKDILNTEAFFGQGTRLTVV.

CDR3 DNA: TGTGCCAGCAGTGAAGTTCGGGGACAGCCCTACGAGCAGTACTTC. Residues: CASSEVRGQPYEQYF. The chain uses TRBV2 and TRBJ2-7; TRBD1 matches at 7 bases. CDR1 is SNHLY, CDR2 FYNNEI, per germline. With V trimmed by 1 base and J by 2 bases, 5 bases remained unmatched. The CDR3 has 15 amino acids.

The V gene is TRBV28, the J gene TRBJ2-2; D is unclear. This CDR3 comprises 14 residues. Looked up from germline, CDR1 is MDHEN and CDR2 is SYDVKM. The V end lost 5 bases, the J end lost 6 bases, and 13 bases lay between the germline ends. The CDR3 here is CASSEQMVPGELFF. CDR3 bases: TGTGCCAGCAGTGAGCAAATGGTCCCCGGGGAGCTGTTTTTT.

This chain links TRBV19 with TRBJ1-5; possible D gene TRBD1, 5 bases. CDR1 and CDR2 from the germline V gene are LNHDA and SQIVND (reference sequence). With 4 bases removed from V and 2 bases from J, the gap between germline ends came to 15 bases. The CDR3 totals 16 residues. The CDR3 is CASSRSRGDGNQPQHF. The CDR3 region has the DNA TGTGCCAGTAGTAGGAGTCGTGGGGACGGCAATCAGCCCCAGCATTTT. Drawing the rest from reference TRBV19 and TRBJ1-5, the complete variable domain is DGGITQSPKYLFRKEGQNVTLSCEQNLNHDAMYWYRQDPGQGLRLIYYSQIVNDFQKGDIAEGYSVSREKKESFPLTVTSAQKNPTAFYLCASSRSRGDGNQPQHFGDGTRLSIL.